The sequence of this TCR beta chain was determined in a study of control samples from healthy donors and cancer patients. The protocol was immunoSEQ multiplex PCR, while the TCRdb copy is restricted to in-frame clones and leaves out a portion. The sample has 150,000 to 200,000 clones, 70% to 90% seen once. Germline loops: CDR1 LNHDA, CDR2 SQIVND (reference sequence). The CDR3 length is 15 residues. V shed 4 bases, J shed 8 bases, and the junction held 9 bases outside the gene matches. The chain employs TRBV19 and TRBJ2-1, with 9 bases fitting TRBD1. The source of this sequence is a man aged 25 to 40 in good health. Sequencing was carried out using blood. The CDR3 sequence is CASSSEQGAHYEQFF. CDR3 DNA: TGTGCCAGTAGTAGTGAACAGGGGGCGCACTATGAGCAGTTCTTC.